Below, one TCR beta chain is given with its context. Its antigen is still unknown. This CDR3 is 15 amino acids long. From germline, CDR1 is MNHNY and CDR2 SVGAGI (reference sequence). Trimming took off 0 bases at V and 7 bases at J, with 10 bases between the two ends. The sample belongs to a study of identifying expanded T cells in peripheral blood. General observations from the study: Across healthy donors, higher total template counts meant significantly greater approximately 2-week count variance. Technical replicates showed approximately 1.2 changed clones; two weeks about 16.4; four weeks 19.

TCRdb keeps only in-frame clones here, not all; method: immunoSEQ multiplex PCR. The data show about 110,000 clones, less than 90% seen once. Collection occurred without any documented infections or immune events in donors. What was sequenced was blood. The source is a person aged 18 to 70 in good health. The V gene is TRBV6-6, the J gene TRBJ1-6, with D uncertain. For the CDR3, the DNA is TGTGCCAGCAGTTACTCGGACCCGAGGAATTCACCCCTCCACTTT. Encoded protein: CASSYSDPRNSPLHF.